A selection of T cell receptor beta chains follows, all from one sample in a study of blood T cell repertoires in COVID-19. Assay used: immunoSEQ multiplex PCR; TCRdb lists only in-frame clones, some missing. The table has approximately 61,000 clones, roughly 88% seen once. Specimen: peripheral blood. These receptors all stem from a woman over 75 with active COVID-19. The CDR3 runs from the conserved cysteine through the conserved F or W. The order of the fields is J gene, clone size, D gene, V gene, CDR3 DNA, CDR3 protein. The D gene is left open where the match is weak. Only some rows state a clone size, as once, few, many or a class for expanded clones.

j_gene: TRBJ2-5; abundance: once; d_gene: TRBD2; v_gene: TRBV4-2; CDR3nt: TGTGCCAGCAGCCCCTGGGGGACTAGCGGGGGCCGCATCCAAGAGACCCAGTACTTC; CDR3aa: CASSPWGTSGGRIQETQYF
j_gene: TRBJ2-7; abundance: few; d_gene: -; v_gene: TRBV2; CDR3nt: TGTGCCAGCAGTCTTCAGGGGCCCTCCTACGAGCAGTACTTC; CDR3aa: CASSLQGPSYEQYF
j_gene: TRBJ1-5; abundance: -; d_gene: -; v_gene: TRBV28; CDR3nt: TGTGCCAGCAGTCCCCAGGATCTTAGCAATCAGCCCCAGCATTTT; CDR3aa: CASSPQDLSNQPQHF
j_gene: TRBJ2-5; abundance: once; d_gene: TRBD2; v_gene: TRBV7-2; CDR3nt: TGTGCCAGCAGCTTCGTAGCGGGGGGGTCAGAGACCCAGTACTTC; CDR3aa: CASSFVAGGSETQYF
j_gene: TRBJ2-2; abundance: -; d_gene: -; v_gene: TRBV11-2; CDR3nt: TGTGCCAGCAATCTAGCGACCAACACCGGGGAGCTGTTTTTT; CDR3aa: CASNLATNTGELFF
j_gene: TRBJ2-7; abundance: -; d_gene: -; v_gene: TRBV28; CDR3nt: TGTGCCAGCAGTTTGAGAGGGGAGCAGTACTTC; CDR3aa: CASSLRGEQYF
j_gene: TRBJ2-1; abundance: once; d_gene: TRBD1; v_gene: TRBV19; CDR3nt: TGTGCCAGTAGTATACGGGGGCGACAGGGGGCGTGGGATGAGCAGTTCTTC; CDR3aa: CASSIRGRQGAWDEQFF
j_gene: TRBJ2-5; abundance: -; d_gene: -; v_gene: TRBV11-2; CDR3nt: TGTGCCAGCAGCCGCCGGACTGCTACAGAGACCCAGTACTTC; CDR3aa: CASSRRTATETQYF
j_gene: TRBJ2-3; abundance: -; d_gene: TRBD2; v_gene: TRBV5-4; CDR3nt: TGTGCCAGCAGCTCCAGAAGCGGGGGAAGCATCACAGATACGCAGTATTTT; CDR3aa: CASSSRSGGSITDTQYF
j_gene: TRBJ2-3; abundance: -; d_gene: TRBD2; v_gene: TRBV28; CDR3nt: TGTGCCAGCAGTTTATTCGGCCCTGGACTAGCGGGTAGCACAGATACGCAGTATTTT; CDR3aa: CASSLFGPGLAGSTDTQYF
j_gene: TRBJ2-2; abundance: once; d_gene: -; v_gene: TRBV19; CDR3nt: TGTGCCAGTACCCGCTTGGCCACCGGGGAGCTGTTTTTT; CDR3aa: CASTRLATGELFF
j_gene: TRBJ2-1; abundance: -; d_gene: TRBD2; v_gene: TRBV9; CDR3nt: TGTGCCAGCAGCAACCCCGTAGTTGGGACTAGACTATACAATGAGCAGTTCTTC; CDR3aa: CASSNPVVGTRLYNEQFF
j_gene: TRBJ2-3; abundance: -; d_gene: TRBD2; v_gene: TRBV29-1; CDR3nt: TGCAGCGTTGAAGTGGGGGGGACAGATACGCAGTATTTT; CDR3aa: CSVEVGGTDTQYF
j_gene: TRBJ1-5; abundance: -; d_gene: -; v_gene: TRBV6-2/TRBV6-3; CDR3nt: TGTGCCAGCAGTTACGGAGGGACGGCCTATAGCAATCAGCCCCAGCATTTT; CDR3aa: CASSYGGTAYSNQPQHF
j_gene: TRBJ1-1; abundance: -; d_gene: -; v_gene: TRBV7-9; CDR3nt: TGTGCCAGCAGCCTCCGAGGTCCTGAAGCTTTCTTT; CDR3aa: CASSLRGPEAFF
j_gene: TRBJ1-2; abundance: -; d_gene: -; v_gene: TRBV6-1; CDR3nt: TGTGCCAGCAGTGAAGGGTTAGGGGGCTATGGCTACACCTTC; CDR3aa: CASSEGLGGYGYTF
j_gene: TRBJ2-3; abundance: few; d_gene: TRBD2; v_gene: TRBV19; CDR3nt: TGTGCCAGTAGTGAAGGGGTAGCGGGGGGGATTAGCACAGATACGCAGTATTTT; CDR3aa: CASSEGVAGGISTDTQYF
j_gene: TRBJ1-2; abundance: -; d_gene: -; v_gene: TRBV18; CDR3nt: TGTGCCAGCTCACCACCGAGAGGGAGCGGCTACACCTTC; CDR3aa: CASSPPRGSGYTF
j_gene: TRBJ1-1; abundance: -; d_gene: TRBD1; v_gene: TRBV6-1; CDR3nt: TGTGCCAGCAGTGAGGCCGGGACAGCGGGCACTGAAGCTTTCTTT; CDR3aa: CASSEAGTAGTEAFF
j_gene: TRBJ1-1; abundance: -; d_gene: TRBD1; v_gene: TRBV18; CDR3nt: TGTGCCAGCTCACCGACTGGACAGGGCGGGAACACTGAAGCTTTCTTT; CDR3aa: CASSPTGQGGNTEAFF
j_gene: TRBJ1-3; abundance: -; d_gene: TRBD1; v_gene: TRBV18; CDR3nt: TGTGCCAGCTCACGTGGGACAGGGATTGGAAACACCATATATTTT; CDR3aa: CASSRGTGIGNTIYF
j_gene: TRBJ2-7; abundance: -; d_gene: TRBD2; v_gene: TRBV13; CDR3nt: TGTGCCAGCAGCGGACGGACTTGGGAGGGGGAGCAGTACTTC; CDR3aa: CASSGRTWEGEQYF
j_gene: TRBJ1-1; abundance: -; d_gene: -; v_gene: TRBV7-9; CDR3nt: TGTGCCAGCAGCTTAGGCATCGCCGGCGGTGAAGCTTTCTTT; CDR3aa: CASSLGIAGGEAFF
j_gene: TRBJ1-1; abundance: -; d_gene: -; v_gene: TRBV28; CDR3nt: TGTGCCAGCAGCCAACATGCCGACACTGAAGCTTTCTTT; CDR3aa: CASSQHADTEAFF
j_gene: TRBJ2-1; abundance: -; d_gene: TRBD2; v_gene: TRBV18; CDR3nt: TGTGCCAGCTCTGGCGGGGGGGCCATGCAGTTCTTC; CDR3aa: CASSGGGAMQFF
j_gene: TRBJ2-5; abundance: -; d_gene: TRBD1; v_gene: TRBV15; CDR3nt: TGTGCCACCAGCAGCTCAGACAGGACAGGGCAGTACTTC; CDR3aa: CATSSSDRTGQYF
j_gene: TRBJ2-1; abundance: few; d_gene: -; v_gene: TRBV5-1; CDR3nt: TGCGCCAGCAGCATCCGACCCGGGGTTGAGCAGTTCTTC; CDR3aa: CASSIRPGVEQFF
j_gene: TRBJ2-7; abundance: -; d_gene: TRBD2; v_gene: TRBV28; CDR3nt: TGTGCCAGCAGCCTAGCGGGGGCCAGTTTATACGAGCAGTACTTC; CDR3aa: CASSLAGASLYEQYF
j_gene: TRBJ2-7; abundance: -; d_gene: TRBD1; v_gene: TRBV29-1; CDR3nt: TGCAGCGCGGGGGGACAGGGGGCCAACGAGCAGTACTTC; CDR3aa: CSAGGQGANEQYF
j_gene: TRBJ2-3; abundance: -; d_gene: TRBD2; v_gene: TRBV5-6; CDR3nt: TGTGCCAGCTTGTGGTTAGCGGGGGGCCTTAGCACAGATACGCAGTATTTT; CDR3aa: CASLWLAGGLSTDTQYF
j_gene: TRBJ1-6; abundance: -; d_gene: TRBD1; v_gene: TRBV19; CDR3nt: TGTGCCAGTAGTATCCGGACAGGGATGCCATCCCCCCTCCACTTT; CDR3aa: CASSIRTGMPSPLHF
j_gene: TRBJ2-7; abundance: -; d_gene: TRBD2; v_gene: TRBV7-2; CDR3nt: TGTGCCAGCAGCCCAAGGGGGACTAGCGGGGGCGGGGAGCAGTACTTC; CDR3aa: CASSPRGTSGGGEQYF
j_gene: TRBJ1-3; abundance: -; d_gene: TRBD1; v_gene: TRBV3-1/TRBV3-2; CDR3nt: TGTGCCAGCAGCCAAGATCAGGGGGACACCATATATTTT; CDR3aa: CASSQDQGDTIYF
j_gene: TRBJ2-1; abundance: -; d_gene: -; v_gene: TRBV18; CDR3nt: TGTGCCAGCTCACCGGCCCGGGATGAATACACTGAGCAGTTCTTC; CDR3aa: CASSPARDEYTEQFF
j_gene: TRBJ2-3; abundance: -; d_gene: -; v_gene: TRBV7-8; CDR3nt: TGTGCCAGCAGCTTAGCAACTAGCAGAACAGATACGCAGTATTTT; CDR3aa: CASSLATSRTDTQYF
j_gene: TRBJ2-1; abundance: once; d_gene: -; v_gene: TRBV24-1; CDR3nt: TGTGCCACCAGTGGAGGAGAAAGCTCCTACAATGAGCAGTTCTTC; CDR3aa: CATSGGESSYNEQFF
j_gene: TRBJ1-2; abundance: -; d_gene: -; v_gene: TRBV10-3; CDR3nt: TGTGCCATCTACGAAAGGGGCGCAGGGTATGGCTACACCTTC; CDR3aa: CAIYERGAGYGYTF
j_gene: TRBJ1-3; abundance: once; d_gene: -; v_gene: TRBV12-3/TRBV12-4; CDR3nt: TGTGCCAGCAGCTACCCTGGAAACACCATATATTTT; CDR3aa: CASSYPGNTIYF
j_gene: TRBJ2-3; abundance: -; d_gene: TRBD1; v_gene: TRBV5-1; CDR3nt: TGCGCCAGCAGCCTAGGACAGGGGGTTAGCACAGATACGCAGTATTTT; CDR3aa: CASSLGQGVSTDTQYF
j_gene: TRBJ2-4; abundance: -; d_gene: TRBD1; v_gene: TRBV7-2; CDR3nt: TGTGCCAGCAGCTTGACGGGACAGGGTGGGGTCGGGAACATTCAGTACTTC; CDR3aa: CASSLTGQGGVGNIQYF
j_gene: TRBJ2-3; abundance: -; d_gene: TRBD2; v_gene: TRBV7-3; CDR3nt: TGTGCCAGCAGCGACATCTTCCGGGGGGGCAACACAGATACGCAGTATTTT; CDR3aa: CASSDIFRGGNTDTQYF
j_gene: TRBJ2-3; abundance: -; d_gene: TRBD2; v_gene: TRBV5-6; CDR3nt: TGTGCCAGCAGCTTGGGCGGGGGGAAGGATACGCAGTATTTT; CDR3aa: CASSLGGGKDTQYF
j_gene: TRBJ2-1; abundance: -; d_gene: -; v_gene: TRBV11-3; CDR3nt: TGTGCCAGCAGCTTGTTTCCAGGGCAATTGAATGAGCAGTTCTTC; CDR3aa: CASSLFPGQLNEQFF
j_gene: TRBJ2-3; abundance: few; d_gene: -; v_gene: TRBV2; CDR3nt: TGTGCCAGCAGTGAAGGGGGGGGCGGCACAGATACGCAGTATTTT; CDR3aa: CASSEGGGGTDTQYF
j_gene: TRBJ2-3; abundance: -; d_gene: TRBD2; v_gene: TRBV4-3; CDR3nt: TGCGCCAGCAGCGGGCGACTAGCTAGCACAGATACGCAGTATTTT; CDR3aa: CASSGRLASTDTQYF
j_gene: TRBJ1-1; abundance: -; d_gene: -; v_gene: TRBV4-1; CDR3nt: TGCGCCAGCAGCCAAGGCCCCAGAGGGGGAGTTGAAGCTTTCTTT; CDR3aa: CASSQGPRGGVEAFF
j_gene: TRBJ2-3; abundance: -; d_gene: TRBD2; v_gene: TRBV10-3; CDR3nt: TGTGCCATCAGTGAGACCGTAGCGGGGGGGAGGACAGATACGCAGTATTTT; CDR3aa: CAISETVAGGRTDTQYF
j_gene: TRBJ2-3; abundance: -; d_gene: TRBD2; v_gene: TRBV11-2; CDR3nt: TGTGCCAGCAGCTTTAGCGGGGGGGCTATGGGAACAGATACGCAGTATTTT; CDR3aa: CASSFSGGAMGTDTQYF
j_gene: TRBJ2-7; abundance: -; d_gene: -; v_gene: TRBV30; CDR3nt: TGTGCCTGGAGCGCTAAGGGAGGCGAGCAGTACTTC; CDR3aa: CAWSAKGGEQYF
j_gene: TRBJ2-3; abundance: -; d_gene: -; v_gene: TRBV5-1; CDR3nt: TGCGCCAGCAGCTTGAGGAATCAGGCTCGGATTGGGCTAGCTACTAGCACAGATACGCAGTATTTT; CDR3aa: CASSLRNQARIGLATSTDTQYF
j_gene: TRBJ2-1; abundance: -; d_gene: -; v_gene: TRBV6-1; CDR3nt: TGTGCCAGCAGTGATCAGGGCAATGAGCAGTTCTTC; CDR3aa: CASSDQGNEQFF
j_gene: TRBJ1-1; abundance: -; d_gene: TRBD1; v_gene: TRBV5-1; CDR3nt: TGCGCCAGCAGCCTAGTAGGGGGCGAGGTTGAAGCTTTCTTT; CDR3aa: CASSLVGGEVEAFF
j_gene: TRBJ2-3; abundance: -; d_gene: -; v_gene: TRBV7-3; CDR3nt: TGTGCCAGCAGCTTAATCCAGTCAGGAACGCAGTATTTT; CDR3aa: CASSLIQSGTQYF
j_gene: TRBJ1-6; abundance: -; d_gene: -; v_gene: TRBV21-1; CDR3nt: TGTGCCAGCAGCATCCCAGGACCCCTCCACTTT; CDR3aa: CASSIPGPLHF
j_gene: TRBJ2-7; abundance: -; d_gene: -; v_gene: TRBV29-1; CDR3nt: TGCAGCGTTGAATCGGGAAAGGGCTACGAGCAGTACTTC; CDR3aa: CSVESGKGYEQYF
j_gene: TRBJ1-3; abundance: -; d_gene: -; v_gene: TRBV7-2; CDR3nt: TGTGCCAGCACCCTACAGGGAATCGGACACACCATATATTTT; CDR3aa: CASTLQGIGHTIYF
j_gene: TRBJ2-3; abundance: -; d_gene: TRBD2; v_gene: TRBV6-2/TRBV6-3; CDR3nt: TGTGCCAGCAGTCCCCCGGGGGGGCGGGGAGATACGCAGTATTTT; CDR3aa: CASSPPGGRGDTQYF
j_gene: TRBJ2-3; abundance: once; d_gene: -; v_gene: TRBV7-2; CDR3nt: TGTGCCAGCAGCACAGACACAGGGTCCGATACGCAGTATTTT; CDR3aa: CASSTDTGSDTQYF
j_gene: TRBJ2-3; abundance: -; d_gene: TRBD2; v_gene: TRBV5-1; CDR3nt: TGCGCCAGCAGCGGTACTAGCGGGGGGCCCTATGATACGCAGTATTTT; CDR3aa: CASSGTSGGPYDTQYF